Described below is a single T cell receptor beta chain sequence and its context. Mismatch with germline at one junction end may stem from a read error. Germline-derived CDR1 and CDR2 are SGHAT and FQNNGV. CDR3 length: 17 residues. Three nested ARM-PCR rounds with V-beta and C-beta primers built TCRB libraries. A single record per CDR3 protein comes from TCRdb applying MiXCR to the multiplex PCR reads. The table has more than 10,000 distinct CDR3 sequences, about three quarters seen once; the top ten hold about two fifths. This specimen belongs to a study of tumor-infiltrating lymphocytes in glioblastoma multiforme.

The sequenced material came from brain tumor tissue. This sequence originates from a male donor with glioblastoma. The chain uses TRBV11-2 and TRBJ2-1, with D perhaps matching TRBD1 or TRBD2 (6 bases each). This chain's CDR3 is CANSLAVGGPSRNGQFF. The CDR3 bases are TGTGCCAACAGCTTAGCAGTAGGGGGGCCTTCGCGCAATGGGCAGTTCTTC.